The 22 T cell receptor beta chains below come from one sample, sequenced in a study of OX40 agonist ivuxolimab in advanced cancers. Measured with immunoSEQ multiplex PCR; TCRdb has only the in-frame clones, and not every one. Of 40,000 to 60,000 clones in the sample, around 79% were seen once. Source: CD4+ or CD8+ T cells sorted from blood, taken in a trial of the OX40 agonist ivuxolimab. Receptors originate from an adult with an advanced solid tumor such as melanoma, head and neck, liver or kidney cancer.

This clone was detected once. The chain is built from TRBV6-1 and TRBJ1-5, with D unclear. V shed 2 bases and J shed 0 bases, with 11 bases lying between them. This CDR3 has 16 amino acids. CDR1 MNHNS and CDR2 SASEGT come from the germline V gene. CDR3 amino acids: CASSEQSLYSNQPQHF. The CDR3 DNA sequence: TGTGCCAGCAGTGAACAGTCTCTTTATAGCAATCAGCCCCAGCATTTT.

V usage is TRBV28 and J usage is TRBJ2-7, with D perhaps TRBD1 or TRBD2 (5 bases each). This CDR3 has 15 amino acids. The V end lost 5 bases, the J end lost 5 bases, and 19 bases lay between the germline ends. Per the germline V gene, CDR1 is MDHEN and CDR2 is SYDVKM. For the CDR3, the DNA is TGTGCCAGCAGTATCCCTCACGGGGCTGGGAACGAGCAGTACTTC. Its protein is CASSIPHGAGNEQYF.

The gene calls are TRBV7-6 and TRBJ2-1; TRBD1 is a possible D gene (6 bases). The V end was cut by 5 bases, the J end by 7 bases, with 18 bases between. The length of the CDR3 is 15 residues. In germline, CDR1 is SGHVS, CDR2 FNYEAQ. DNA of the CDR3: TGTGCCAGCAGCCAAGGGGGAGTTTTTAGTAATGAGCAGTTCTTC. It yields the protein CASSQGGVFSNEQFF.

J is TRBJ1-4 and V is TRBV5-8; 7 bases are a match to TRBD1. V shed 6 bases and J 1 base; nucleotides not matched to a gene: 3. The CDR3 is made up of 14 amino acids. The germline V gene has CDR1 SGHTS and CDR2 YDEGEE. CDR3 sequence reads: CASTHRGTNEKLFF. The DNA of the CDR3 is TGTGCCAGCACCCACAGGGGAACTAATGAAAAACTGTTTTTT.

The CDR3 bases are TGTGCCAGCAATTGGGACGGAGCCACATACTTC. Its protein is CASNWDGATYF. The chain is built from TRBV6-5 and TRBJ2-7, with D possibly called TRBD1 or TRBD2 (5 bases each). V lost 7 bases and J lost 13, with 17 bases in between. The CDR3 consists of 11 residues. Germline values: CDR1 MNHEY, CDR2 SVGAGI.

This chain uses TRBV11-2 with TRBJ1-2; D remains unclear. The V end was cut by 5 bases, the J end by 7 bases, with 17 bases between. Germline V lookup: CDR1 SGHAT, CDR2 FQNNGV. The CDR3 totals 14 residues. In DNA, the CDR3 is TGTGCCAGCAGCCCCGGAGACCCCAGAAGTGGCTACACCTTC. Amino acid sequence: CASSPGDPRSGYTF.

CDR3 amino acids: CASSSGTPGISGNTIYF. CDR3 nucleotides: TGTGCCAGCAGCTCGGGAACTCCAGGCATCTCTGGAAACACCATATATTTT. The rearrangement joins TRBV7-2 to TRBJ1-3; D unresolved. V lost 4 bases to trimming and J lost 0 bases, with 16 bases between them. Germline CDR1 is SGHTA and CDR2 is FQGNSA. The CDR3 contains 17 residues.

CDR3 nucleotide sequence: TGTGCCAGCGGGAAGGGGGGAGCCTACGAGCAGTACTTC. The encoded protein is CASGKGGAYEQYF. V is TRBV6-1 and J is TRBJ2-7; the D call may be TRBD1 or TRBD2 (6 bases each). CDR3 length: 13 residues. The germline V and J ends were trimmed by 8 bases and 2 bases, with 13 bases remaining between them. Per the germline V gene, CDR1 is MNHNS and CDR2 is SASEGT.

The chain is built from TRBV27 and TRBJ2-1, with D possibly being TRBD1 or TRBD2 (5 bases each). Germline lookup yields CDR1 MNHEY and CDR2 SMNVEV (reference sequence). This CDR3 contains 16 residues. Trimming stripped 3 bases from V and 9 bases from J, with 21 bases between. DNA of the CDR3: TGTGCCAGCAGTTTGACCGGGACCTGGGGTGGAGGTGAGCAGTTCTTC. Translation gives CASSLTGTWGGGEQFF.

The CDR3 sequence is CASSLAGAQGAGEQYF. CDR3 bases: TGTGCCAGCAGCTTAGCGGGGGCCCAGGGGGCTGGCGAGCAGTACTTC. The chain is built from TRBV11-1 and TRBJ2-7; 8 nucleotides align to TRBD1. The CDR3 is made up of 16 amino acids. Looked up from germline, CDR1 is SGHAT and CDR2 is FQDESV (reference sequence). Germline trimming cut 0 bases from V and 6 bases from J; bases unmatched to any gene: 10.

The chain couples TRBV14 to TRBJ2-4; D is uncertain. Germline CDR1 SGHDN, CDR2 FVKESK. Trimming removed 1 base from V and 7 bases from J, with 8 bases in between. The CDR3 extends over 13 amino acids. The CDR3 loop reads CASSQASSNIQYF. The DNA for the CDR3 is TGTGCCAGCAGCCAAGCATCCAGTAACATTCAGTACTTC. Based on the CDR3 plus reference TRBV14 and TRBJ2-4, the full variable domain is EAGVTQFPSHSVIEKGQTVTLRCDPISGHDNLYWYRRVMGKEIKFLLHFVKESKQDESGMPNNRFLAERTGGTYSTLKVQPAELEDSGVYFCASSQASSNIQYFGAGTRLSVL.

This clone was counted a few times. In DNA form, the CDR3 reads TGCGCCAGCAGCCGGTATAAACAGGGGGCGCGCGAAGAGACCCAGTACTTC. Translating gives CASSRYKQGAREETQYF. V gene TRBV4-1 combines with J gene TRBJ2-5; 9 bases line up with TRBD1. CDR3 length: 17 residues. Germline loops: CDR1 MGHRA, CDR2 YSYEKL. V trimming: 4 bases; J trimming: 3 bases; junction bases outside the gene matches: 12.

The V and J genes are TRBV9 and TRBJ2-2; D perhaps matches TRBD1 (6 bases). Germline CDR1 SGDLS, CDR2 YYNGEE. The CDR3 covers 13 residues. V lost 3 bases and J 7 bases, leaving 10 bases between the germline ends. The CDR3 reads CASSGGRVGELFF. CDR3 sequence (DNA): TGTGCCAGCAGCGGGGGGCGAGTCGGGGAGCTGTTTTTT.

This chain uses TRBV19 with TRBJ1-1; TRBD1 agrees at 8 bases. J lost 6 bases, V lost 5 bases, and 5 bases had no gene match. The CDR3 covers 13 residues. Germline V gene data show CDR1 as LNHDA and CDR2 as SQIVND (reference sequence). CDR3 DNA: TGTGCCAGTAGTGTCACAGGGGGGGCTGAAGCTTTCTTT. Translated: CASSVTGGAEAFF.

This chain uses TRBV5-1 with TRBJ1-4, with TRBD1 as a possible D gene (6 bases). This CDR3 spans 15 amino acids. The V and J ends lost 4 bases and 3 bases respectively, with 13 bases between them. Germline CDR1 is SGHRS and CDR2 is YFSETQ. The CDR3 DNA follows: TGCGCCAGCAGCGTTTTAGGGGGATCTAATGAAAAACTGTTTTTT. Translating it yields CASSVLGGSNEKLFF. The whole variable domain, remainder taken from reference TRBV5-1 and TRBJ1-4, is KAGVTQTPRYLIKTRGQQVTLSCSPISGHRSVSWYQQTPGQGLQFLFEYFSETQRNKGNFPGRFSGRQFSNSRSEMNVSTLELGDSALYLCASSVLGGSNEKLFFGSGTQLSVL.

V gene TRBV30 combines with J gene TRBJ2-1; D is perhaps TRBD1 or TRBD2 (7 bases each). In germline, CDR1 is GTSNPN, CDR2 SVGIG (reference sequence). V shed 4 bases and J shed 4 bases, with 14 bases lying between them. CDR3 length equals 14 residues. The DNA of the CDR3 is TGTGCCTGGAAGGGAGGGGGCGATTACAATGAGCAGTTCTTC. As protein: CAWKGGGDYNEQFF.

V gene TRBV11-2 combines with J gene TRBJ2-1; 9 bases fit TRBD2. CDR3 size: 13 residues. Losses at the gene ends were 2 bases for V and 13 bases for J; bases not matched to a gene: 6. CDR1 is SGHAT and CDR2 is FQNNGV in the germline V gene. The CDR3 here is CASSLISGRPQFF. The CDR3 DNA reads TGTGCCAGCAGCTTAATTAGCGGGAGACCCCAGTTCTTC.

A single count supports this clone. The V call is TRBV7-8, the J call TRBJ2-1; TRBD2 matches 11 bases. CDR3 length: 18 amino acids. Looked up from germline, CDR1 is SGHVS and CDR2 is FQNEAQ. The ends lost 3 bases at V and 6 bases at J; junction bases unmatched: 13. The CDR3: CASSLSGVAGGPINEQFF. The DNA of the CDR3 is TGTGCCAGCAGCTTGTCCGGGGTAGCGGGAGGGCCCATCAATGAGCAGTTCTTC.

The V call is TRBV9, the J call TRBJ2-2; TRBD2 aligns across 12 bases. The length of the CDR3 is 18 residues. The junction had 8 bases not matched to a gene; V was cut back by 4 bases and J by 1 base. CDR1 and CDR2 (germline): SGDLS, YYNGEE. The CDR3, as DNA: TGTGCCAGCAGCCCCCCCGGGACTAGCGGGTTGAACACCGGGGAGCTGTTTTTT. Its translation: CASSPPGTSGLNTGELFF.

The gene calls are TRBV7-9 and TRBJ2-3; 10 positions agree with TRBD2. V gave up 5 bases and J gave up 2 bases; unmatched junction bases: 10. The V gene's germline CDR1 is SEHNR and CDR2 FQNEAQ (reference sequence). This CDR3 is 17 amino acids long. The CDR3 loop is CASSPRPSGGTTDTQYF. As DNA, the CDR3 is TGTGCCAGCAGCCCACGCCCTAGCGGGGGTACCACAGATACGCAGTATTTT.

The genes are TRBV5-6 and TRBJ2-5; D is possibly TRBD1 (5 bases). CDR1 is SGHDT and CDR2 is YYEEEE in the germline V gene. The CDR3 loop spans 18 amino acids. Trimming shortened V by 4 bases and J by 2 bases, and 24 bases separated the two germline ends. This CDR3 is CASSPWSGHRRQQETQYF. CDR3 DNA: TGTGCCAGCAGCCCATGGTCCGGACACCGAAGACAACAAGAGACCCAGTACTTC.

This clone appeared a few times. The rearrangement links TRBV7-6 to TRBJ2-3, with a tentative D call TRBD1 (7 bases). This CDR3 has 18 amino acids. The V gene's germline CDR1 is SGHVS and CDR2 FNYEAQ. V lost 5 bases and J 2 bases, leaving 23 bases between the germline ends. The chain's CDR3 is CASSLQGGILLITDTQYF. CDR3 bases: TGTGCCAGCAGCCTCCAGGGGGGAATCTTATTAATCACAGATACGCAGTATTTT.